This TCR beta chain is drawn from a study of Graves' ophthalmopathy and Graves' hyperthyroidism. This clonotype was seen at least ten times. V dropped 3 bases and J dropped 1; count of bases not matched to a gene: 0. There are 12 residues in the CDR3. CDR1 SQVTM and CDR2 ANQGSEA come from the germline V gene. RNA served as the template for amplifying TCR beta CDR3 regions. Second-round multiplex PCR came after a first-round RT-PCR that employed HTBI primers. TCRdb used MiXCR to reprocess the multiplex PCR reads, holding one entry per CDR3 protein. The data show 600,000 to 950,000 distinct CDR3 sequences, 40% seen once.

The sample consisted of peripheral blood. This chain uses TRBV29-1 with TRBJ2-7; 7 nucleotides line up with TRBD1. The TCR comes from an adult man with Graves' ophthalmopathy. DNA for the CDR3: TGCAGCGTTGAGACAGGGTCCTACGAGCAGTACTTC. Its protein is CSVETGSYEQYF.